The TCR beta chain under discussion was sequenced for a study of cytomegalovirus exposure and HLA in healthy donors. The CDR3 contains 15 residues. Germline V lookup: CDR1 LNHDA, CDR2 SQIVND (reference sequence). V was pared by 2 bases and J by 4 bases, with 1 base of the junction left unmatched. The primer mix had 60 Vbeta and 13 Jbeta primers. Clones were sequenced by immunoSEQ multiplex PCR, and TCRdb holds only the in-frame ones, with some missing. The sample includes 100,000 to 150,000 clones, over 65% of them seen just once. This clone was recorded a few times. The sample taken for sequencing was PBMCs. This TCR was sampled from a woman aged 50 to 65 in good health and CMV-seropositive. This rearrangement joins TRBV19 to TRBJ2-3, with 12 bases lining up with TRBD2. Here the CDR3 DNA reads TGTGCCAGTAGTATACTAGCGGGAGGGCCAGATACGCAGTATTTT. It encodes CASSILAGGPDTQYF.